These 6 T cell receptor beta chains were all obtained from the same sample, sequenced in a study of blood T cell repertoires in COVID-19. The protocol was immunoSEQ multiplex PCR, while the TCRdb copy is restricted to in-frame clones and leaves out a portion. The data contain approximately 400,000 clones, more than 85% of them seen just once; the ten biggest clones take up roughly 0.9%. The material sequenced was PBMCs or T cells enriched from blood (not recorded which). The receptors stem from a woman aged 40 to 49 who had been exposed to COVID-19.

This chain connects TRBV7-2 to TRBJ2-7, with 8 bases matching TRBD2. The CDR3 is made up of 17 amino acids. The germline CDR1 and CDR2 sequences are SGHTA and FQGNSA. The junction had 10 bases not matched to a gene; V was cut back by 2 bases and J by 1 base. The CDR3 DNA sequence: TGTGCCAGCAGCTTAAGTAGTAGCGGGGCGTTTTCCTACGAGCAGTACTTC. As protein: CASSLSSSGAFSYEQYF.

The V gene is TRBV5-6, the J gene TRBJ1-3; 8 nucleotides agree with TRBD1. Germline assignment: CDR1 SGHDT and CDR2 YYEEEE. The CDR3 sequence is 16 residues long. The trim removed 0 bases at V and 2 bases at J, leaving 4 bases unmatched. The CDR3 region has the DNA TGTGCCAGCAGCTTGGTGGGGACAGGAGCTGGAAACACCATATATTTT. Protein sequence: CASSLVGTGAGNTIYF.

This clone was detected once. Written as DNA, the CDR3 is TGTGCCAGCAGCACCGGGGGAGATACGCAGTATTTT. It specifies CASSTGGDTQYF. This chain links TRBV7-2 with TRBJ2-3, with D maybe TRBD2 (6 bases). V lost 5 bases, J lost 5 bases, and 8 bases lay in between. Germline CDR1 and CDR2: SGHTA and FQGNSA. CDR3 size: 12 residues.

V and J are TRBV12-3 or TRBV12-4 and TRBJ1-1, with no clear D. The V end was cut by 6 bases, the J end by 8 bases, with 7 bases between. CDR3 length: 10 amino acids. The CDR3 sequence is CASSPVEAFF. CDR3 nucleotides: TGTGCCAGCAGCCCCGTGGAAGCTTTCTTT.

This clone turned up a few times. The chain couples TRBV6-2 or TRBV6-3 to TRBJ1-1, with 7 bases that match TRBD1. CDR3 length equals 13 residues. Trimming removed 6 bases from V and 4 bases from J; junction bases left unmatched: 5. CDR1 is MNHEY, CDR2 SVGEGT, per germline. The CDR3 is CASSPTGPTEAFF. The CDR3, as DNA: TGTGCCAGCAGCCCGACAGGGCCCACTGAAGCTTTCTTT.

The chain uses TRBV5-1 and TRBJ2-2, with 13 bases lining up with TRBD2. The length of the CDR3 is 17 residues. The junction had 8 bases not matched to a gene; V was cut back by 3 bases and J by 6 bases. Germline-derived CDR1 and CDR2 are SGHRS and YFSETQ. DNA for the CDR3: TGCGCCAGCAGCTCCTTCGGACTAGCGGGAGTCTCCGGGGAGCTGTTTTTT. It yields the protein CASSSFGLAGVSGELFF.